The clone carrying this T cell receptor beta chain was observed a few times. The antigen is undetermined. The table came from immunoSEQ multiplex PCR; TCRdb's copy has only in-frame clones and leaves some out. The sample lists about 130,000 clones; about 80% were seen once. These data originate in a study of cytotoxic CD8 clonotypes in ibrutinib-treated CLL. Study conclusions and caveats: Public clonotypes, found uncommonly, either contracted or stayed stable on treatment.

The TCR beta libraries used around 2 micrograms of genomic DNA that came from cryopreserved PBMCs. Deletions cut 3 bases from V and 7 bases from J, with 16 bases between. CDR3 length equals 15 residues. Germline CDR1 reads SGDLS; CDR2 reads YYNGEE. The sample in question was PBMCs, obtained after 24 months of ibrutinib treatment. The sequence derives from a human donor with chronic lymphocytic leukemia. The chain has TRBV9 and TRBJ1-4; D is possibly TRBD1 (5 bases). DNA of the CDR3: TGTGCCAGCAGCGCACCGGGGGAATGGGGTGAAAAACTGTTTTTT. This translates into CASSAPGEWGEKLFF.